The source of this T cell receptor (beta chain) is a study of vaccination effects on CD4 cells after COVID-19. In the study overall: Samples gathered post-vaccine arrived a median of 72 days past the second dose. Study outcomes and limitations: In the late period after vaccination, infection- and vaccine-induced clones contracted markedly.

In the ViraFEST assay, antigen-specific CD4+ clonotypes were identified by expansion after peptide-pool stimulation. Culture proceeded for 10 days, and CD4+ T cells were then isolated. Subjects were given two BNT162b2 or mRNA-1273 vaccine doses. Half-medium replacement with IL-2 medium occurred on days 3 and 7. Concerning this clone itself: Its antigen is not known.

The repertoire was sequenced with immunoSEQ multiplex PCR; TCRdb's copy has only in-frame clones and lacks some. The table lists 28,000 or so clones, about 80% of them singletons, with 1.4% to 1.5% in the top ten. Germline V gene data show CDR1 as PRHDT and CDR2 as FYEKMQ (reference sequence). Deletions cut 5 bases from V and 0 bases from J, with 10 bases between. The CDR3 sequence is 14 residues long. The chain recombines TRBV13 with TRBJ1-1; no definite D call. The sequence was obtained from a human donor who received a COVID-19 vaccine. Some clones in this sample may be carry-over from other donors' samples. Material: CD4+ T cells from PBMCs cultured with HCoV-NL63 spike peptides, obtained after COVID-19 vaccination. CDR3: CASSPDLMNTEAFF. DNA of the CDR3: TGTGCCAGCAGCCCGGACCTAATGAACACTGAAGCTTTCTTT.